The following is a T cell receptor (beta chain) sequence with its context. The entry originates in a study of patients and donors after allogeneic stem cell transplantation. From the RT-PCR reads, TCRdb called clonotypes with MiXCR, one entry per CDR3 protein. This table holds roughly 940,000 distinct CDR3 sequences, approximately 19% found once. The CDR3 is 17 residues long. The germline V gene has CDR1 SGHRS and CDR2 YFSETQ. Trimming removed 1 base from V and 0 bases from J, with 13 bases in between. This chain links TRBV5-1 with TRBJ1-4; D remains ambiguous. The sequence came from a human donor who was either an allogeneic HSCT recipient or a stem cell or donor lymphocyte infusion donor (not recorded which). It is not recorded whose cells these are; they may come from a transplant donor. What was sequenced was blood, either unsorted or a sorted T cell fraction (not recorded which). The CDR3 region is CASSLRGGSATNEKLFF. CDR3 sequence (DNA): TGCGCCAGCAGCTTGAGAGGCGGATCGGCAACTAATGAAAAACTGTTTTTT.